The TCR beta chain described here comes from a study of T-cell reconstitution after alpha-beta-depleted transplantation in children. The TCRbeta library incorporated unique molecular identifiers. MiXCR was run by TCRdb on the PCR reads, yielding one entry per CDR3 protein. The table shows approximately 1,000,000 distinct CDR3 sequences, with about 29% occurring only once. V dropped 2 bases and J dropped 2 bases, with 6 bases sitting between them. CDR1 is KGHDR, CDR2 SFDVKD, per germline. CDR3 size: 14 residues. General observations from the study: Some patients owed their high day-60 TCRbeta diversity to surviving recipient T cells and thymic progenitors. Newly made T cells mostly supplied T-cell counts and diversity one year after transplant. The study reportedly traced alpha-beta T cells about two months after transplant to several hundred expanded graft clones.

In this sample, this clonotype turned up a few times. Its antigen is not identified. Material: PBMCs, mostly from graft donor cells, obtained 360 days after TCRalphabeta/CD19-depleted stem cell transplant. The chain combines TRBV24-1 with TRBJ2-1; a weak D match, TRBD2 (5 bases). This TCR was sampled from a boy less than two years old who had a stem cell transplant for SCID, so the T cells may come from the graft donor. As DNA, the CDR3 is TGTGCCACCAGTGATTCCGGGACCTACAATGAGCAGTTCTTC. It specifies CATSDSGTYNEQFF.